This TCR beta chain was captured in a study of control samples from healthy donors and cancer patients. Germline assignment: CDR1 MNHEY and CDR2 SVGEGT. After removal of 5 bases from V and 7 bases from J, the junction contained 12 bases not matched to a gene. The CDR3 is 15 residues long. The data were produced by immunoSEQ multiplex PCR, yet TCRdb's version contains in-frame clones alone and is incomplete. The sample consists of 70,000 to 85,000 clones, approximately 80% of them appearing once. The chain combines TRBV6-2 or TRBV6-3 with TRBJ1-1; 8 bases line up with TRBD1. Sequencing was done on a sample of PBMCs. The sequence derives from a man aged 55 to 70 with head and neck cancer. Written as DNA, the CDR3 is TGTGCCAGCAGTCCGGGGACAGGCAGGGGGTTTGAAGCTTTCTTT. The encoded protein is CASSPGTGRGFEAFF.